The 23 T cell receptor beta chains in this list originate from one sample, sequenced in a study of CD8+ T cells in alopecia areata. In each case, RNA was isolated and then reverse transcribed into cDNA as the sequencing template. TCRdb keeps only in-frame clones here, not all; method: immunoSEQ multiplex PCR. The table includes around 190,000 clones, around 50% detected once. Sample: CD8+ T cells sorted from blood. The receptors originated from a human donor in good health.

The chain joins TRBV5-6 to TRBJ2-5, with 9 bases fitting TRBD2. Germline lookup yields CDR1 SGHDT and CDR2 YYEEEE. J lost 3 bases, V lost 4 bases, and 7 bases had no gene match. The CDR3 is 15 amino acids. Here the CDR3 reads CASSDSGGSEETQYF. The CDR3 DNA is TGTGCCAGCAGCGATAGCGGGGGTAGTGAAGAGACCCAGTACTTC.

The chain links TRBV11-1 to TRBJ2-7; D gene unclear. Trimming removed 3 bases from V and 0 bases from J, with 9 bases in between. The CDR3 covers 14 residues. Germline lookup yields CDR1 SGHAT and CDR2 FQDESV (reference sequence). CDR3 DNA sequence: TGTGCCAGCAGCTTGCAGGACCGCTCCTACGAGCAGTACTTC. It is translated as CASSLQDRSYEQYF. Variable domain in full (rest from reference TRBV11-1 and TRBJ2-7): EAEVAQSPRYKITEKSQAVAFWCDPISGHATLYWYRQILGQGPELLVQFQDESVVDDSQLPKDRFSAERLKGVDSTLKIQPAELGDSAMYLCASSLQDRSYEQYFGPGTRLTVT.

The genes are TRBV6-5 and TRBJ1-1, with D perhaps matching TRBD1 (6 bases). The V gene's germline CDR1 is MNHEY and CDR2 SVGAGI. V was clipped by 0 bases and J by 5 bases, with 13 bases between them. The CDR3 has 15 residues. CDR3 residues: CASSYSAGGRTEAFF. For the CDR3, the DNA is TGTGCCAGCAGTTACTCGGCCGGGGGCAGGACTGAAGCTTTCTTT.

A few counts support this clone. The rearrangement uses TRBV4-1 and TRBJ2-2, with D maybe TRBD2 (5 bases). Germline V gene sequence: CDR1 MGHRA, CDR2 YSYEKL. V lost 1 base and J 7 bases, leaving 7 bases between the germline ends. The CDR3 consists of 13 residues. The DNA for the CDR3 is TGCGCCAGCAGCCAAGGAGAGGGCGGGGAGCTGTTTTTT. Residues: CASSQGEGGELFF.

The chain recombines TRBV19 with TRBJ2-7; D is possibly TRBD1 (6 bases). The V gene lost 7 bases and the J gene lost 3 bases, with 19 bases spanning the gap. The CDR3 extends over 15 amino acids. Germline loops: CDR1 LNHDA, CDR2 SQIVND (reference sequence). The CDR3 protein is CASKPRDIPGYEQYF. CDR3 sequence (DNA): TGTGCCAGTAAACCACGGGACATCCCTGGCTACGAGCAGTACTTC.

The rearrangement links TRBV29-1 to TRBJ2-5; 9 positions match TRBD1. The length of the CDR3 is 13 residues. Losses at the gene ends were 2 bases for V and 4 bases for J; bases not matched to a gene: 2. The germline gives CDR1 SQVTM, CDR2 ANQGSEA. CDR3 nucleotides: TGCAGCGTTGAACCGGACAGGGGAGAGACCCAGTACTTC. Protein sequence: CSVEPDRGETQYF.

The sample holds a few counts of this clone. V gene TRBV28 combines with J gene TRBJ2-7; D may match TRBD1 or TRBD2 (5 bases each). The CDR3 consists of 15 residues. The ends were cut back, 6 bases at V and 7 bases at J, with 22 bases in the middle. Germline V CDR1 and CDR2: MDHEN, SYDVKM. The CDR3 loop is CASSSGTERVGEQYF. CDR3 DNA sequence: TGTGCCAGCAGCTCCGGGACGGAGCGTGTAGGGGAGCAGTACTTC. Using reference TRBV28 and TRBJ2-7 for the parts outside the CDR3, the full variable domain is DVKVTQSSRYLVKRTGEKVFLECVQDMDHENMFWYRQDPGLGLRLIYFSYDVKMKEKGDIPEGYSVSREKKERFSLILESASTNQTSMYLCASSSGTERVGEQYFGPGTRLTVT.

This clone appeared once. The rearrangement joins TRBV7-8 to TRBJ2-6; D unclear. The V end lost 9 bases, the J end lost 0 bases, and 18 bases lay between the germline ends. This CDR3 has 17 amino acids. Per the germline V gene, CDR1 is SGHVS and CDR2 is FQNEAQ. CDR3: CASSDTHPFSGANVLTF. The CDR3 nucleotides read TGTGCCAGTAGTGACACACATCCCTTCTCTGGGGCCAACGTCCTGACTTTC.

This clone was recorded a few times. The gene calls are TRBV6-6 and TRBJ1-1; TRBD1 aligns across 10 bases. CDR3 length: 14 residues. J was trimmed by 3 bases and V by 4 bases; bases with no gene match: 2. CDR1 is MNHNY and CDR2 is SVGAGI in the germline V gene (reference sequence). The CDR3 here is CASSWDRGDTEAFF. The CDR3 nucleotides are TGTGCCAGCAGTTGGGACAGGGGCGACACTGAAGCTTTCTTT.

The chain carries TRBV29-1 and TRBJ2-2, with TRBD1 matching 11 bases. Germline V lookup: CDR1 SQVTM, CDR2 ANQGSEA. The junction had 5 bases not matched to a gene; V was cut back by 6 bases and J by 2 bases. This CDR3 contains 15 residues. The CDR3 is CSVDGQGANTGELFF. The CDR3 DNA reads as TGCAGCGTAGACGGACAGGGGGCTAACACCGGGGAGCTGTTTTTT.

This clone was detected a few times. CDR3 DNA sequence: TGTGCCAGCAGCTTCGAGCCGGTCACATACAATGAGCAGTTCTTC. Its protein product is CASSFEPVTYNEQFF. This chain links TRBV7-2 with TRBJ2-1; D gene ambiguous. This CDR3 has 15 amino acids. Germline V lookup: CDR1 SGHTA, CDR2 FQGNSA. V lost 3 bases and J lost 4, with 13 bases in between.

This clone has only a few counts. The rearrangement links TRBV4-1 to TRBJ1-5; D remains unclear. Germline V gives CDR1 MGHRA, CDR2 YSYEKL. Trimming stripped 3 bases from V and 1 base from J, with 10 bases between. CDR3 size: 15 residues. CDR3 in amino acids: CASSHSKDSNQPQHF. The CDR3 DNA reads as TGCGCCAGCAGCCACTCCAAGGACAGCAATCAGCCCCAGCATTTT.

A few counts support this clone. This rearrangement joins TRBV25-1 to TRBJ2-5; the D is unclear. Trimming took 6 bases from V and 1 from J, leaving 9 bases between them. Germline-derived CDR1 and CDR2 are MGHDK and SYGVNS. CDR3 length equals 13 residues. The CDR3 DNA is TGTGCCAGCAGAGTAGATGGCCAAGAGACCCAGTACTTC. Translating gives CASRVDGQETQYF. Full variable domain (missing parts from reference TRBV25-1 and TRBJ2-5): EADIYQTPRYLVIGTGKKITLECSQTMGHDKMYWYQQDPGMELHLIHYSYGVNSTEKGDLSSESTVSRIRTEHFPLTLESARPSHTSQYLCASRVDGQETQYFGPGTRLLVL.

V gene TRBV9 combines with J gene TRBJ2-3; D is possibly TRBD2 (6 bases). V shed 0 bases and J shed 2 bases, with 13 bases lying between them. This CDR3 region has 16 residues. CDR1 and CDR2 from the germline V gene are SGDLS and YYNGEE. In nucleotides, the CDR3 is TGTGCCAGCAGCGTAGCCGGCCGGGGGACCACAGATACGCAGTATTTT. This codes for CASSVAGRGTTDTQYF.

The CDR3 region is CAAKRGLEQYF. CDR3 sequence (DNA): TGTGCCGCCAAACGGGGGCTTGAGCAGTACTTC. This sequence joins TRBV27 and TRBJ2-7; D tentatively fits TRBD1 or TRBD2 (6 bases each). This CDR3 is built from 11 residues. The V end was cut by 11 bases, the J end by 7 bases, with 15 bases between. The germline V gene has CDR1 MNHEY and CDR2 SMNVEV (reference sequence).

The gene calls are TRBV25-1 and TRBJ2-5; D is uncertain. The CDR3 has 12 amino acids. Germline CDR1 is MGHDK and CDR2 is SYGVNS. Trimming stripped 6 bases from V and 5 bases from J, with 10 bases between. Here the CDR3 reads CASSNPWETQYF. The CDR3 DNA is TGTGCCAGCAGCAACCCCTGGGAGACCCAGTACTTC.

This sequence joins TRBV7-9 and TRBJ2-1; 9 bases are a match to TRBD1. The CDR3 contains 16 residues. The germline V gene encodes CDR1 SEHNR and CDR2 FQNEAQ (reference sequence). With V trimmed by 4 bases and J by 7 bases, 11 bases remained unmatched. The CDR3 region has the DNA TGTGCCAGCAGCTACCTACAGGGACAGGGTTGGAATGAGCAGTTCTTC. Translated: CASSYLQGQGWNEQFF.

The V call is TRBV4-1, the J call TRBJ2-1, with D hard to call. CDR1 and CDR2 from the germline V gene are MGHRA and YSYEKL. There are 12 residues in the CDR3. V lost 0 bases, J lost 9 bases, and 6 bases lay in between. The CDR3 region has the DNA TGCGCCAGCAGCCAAGATCCGGGTGAGCAGTTCTTC. It specifies CASSQDPGEQFF.

V and J are TRBV30 and TRBJ1-1; 7 bases fit TRBD1. CDR3 length: 13 amino acids. Germline lookup yields CDR1 GTSNPN and CDR2 SVGIG (reference sequence). The trim removed 7 bases at V and 4 bases at J, leaving 9 bases unmatched. CDR3 nucleotide sequence: TGTGCCTCCCTCAGGGGGGCGGGCACTGAAGCTTTCTTT. Translating gives CASLRGAGTEAFF. Full variable domain (rest looked up from reference TRBV30 and TRBJ1-1): SQTIHQWPATLVQPVGSPLSLECTVEGTSNPNLYWYRQAAGRGLQLLFYSVGIGQISSEVPQNLSASRPQDRQFILSSKKLLLSDSGFYLCASLRGAGTEAFFGQGTRLTVV.

The chain recombines TRBV2 with TRBJ2-3, with D maybe TRBD1 (6 bases). V lost 4 bases and J lost 1, with 12 bases in between. The CDR3 contains 15 residues. Per the germline V gene, CDR1 is SNHLY and CDR2 is FYNNEI. The CDR3 DNA sequence: TGTGCCAGCAGTGTGGGGGCAGGGGGCACAGATACGCAGTATTTT. Amino acids: CASSVGAGGTDTQYF.

The CDR3 is CASSLGVGINQPQHF. CDR3 nucleotides: TGTGCCAGCAGCTTAGGGGTAGGGATCAATCAGCCCCAGCATTTT. The chain carries TRBV13 and TRBJ1-5, with unresolved D. The CDR3 has 15 amino acids. Germline-derived CDR1 and CDR2 are PRHDT and FYEKMQ (reference sequence). V was cut by 0 bases and J by 3 bases, with 9 bases left in between.

V usage is TRBV5-1 and J usage is TRBJ1-1, with D possibly TRBD1 on 6 matching bases. Germline CDR1 and CDR2: SGHRS and YFSETQ. Trimming took 0 bases from V and 4 from J, leaving 7 bases between them. CDR3 length equals 13 residues. The CDR3: CASSLAGATEAFF. The CDR3 coding sequence is TGCGCCAGCAGCTTGGCGGGGGCCACTGAAGCTTTCTTT. Based on the CDR3 plus reference TRBV5-1 and TRBJ1-1, the full variable domain is KAGVTQTPRYLIKTRGQQVTLSCSPISGHRSVSWYQQTPGQGLQFLFEYFSETQRNKGNFPGRFSGRQFSNSRSEMNVSTLELGDSALYLCASSLAGATEAFFGQGTRLTVV.

This clone has a single count. The chain couples TRBV29-1 to TRBJ1-1; no clear D. V lost 5 bases, J lost 4 bases, and 8 bases lay in between. The CDR3 spans 11 residues. Germline CDR1 is SQVTM and CDR2 is ANQGSEA. CDR3 DNA sequence: TGCAGCGTTATCTGGGGCACTGAAGCTTTCTTT. Protein product: CSVIWGTEAFF.